Below are 21 T cell receptor beta chains sequenced from a single sample in a study of radiation and T cells in renal cell carcinoma (TCRdb year 2020). The time point label, as the study defines it: baseline pretreatment blood. The treatment or condition tag for this specimen amounts to: 15 Gy SBRT to primary tumor, nephrectomy 4 weeks later. The method behind the library was the immunoSEQ multiplex PCR assay. Drawn from immuneACCESS, this table holds only the in-frame rearrangements with V and J called that TCRdb kept. Clones are partly lost; checked studies trace under half to an unresolved V gene and leave the rest unexplained. The sample yields 100,000 to 150,000 clones; about four fifths were counted once. The ten biggest clones cover approximately 3% of the sample. This specimen consisted of blood, obtained from a patient whose treatment included radiotherapy and nephrectomy. Every receptor here comes from a woman aged 60-70 years with renal cell carcinoma.

This chain connects TRBV19 to TRBJ2-6; tentatively, D is TRBD2 (5 bases). The CDR3 loop spans 15 amino acids. V gave up 4 bases and J gave up 1 base, with 8 bases separating them. The germline CDR1 and CDR2 sequences are LNHDA and SQIVND (reference sequence). This CDR3 is CASSTPGSGANVLTF. In DNA form, the CDR3 reads TGTGCCAGTAGTACGCCGGGGTCTGGGGCCAACGTCCTGACTTTC.

V is TRBV29-1 and J is TRBJ2-7; 7 bases line up with TRBD1. This CDR3 has 14 residues. V lost 4 bases, J lost 5 bases, and 11 bases stayed unmatched. Germline V gene data show CDR1 as SQVTM and CDR2 as ANQGSEA. The CDR3 loop is CSVVRGQGVNEQYF. CDR3 in DNA: TGCAGCGTTGTCCGTGGGCAGGGGGTAAACGAGCAGTACTTC.

This sequence joins TRBV10-3 and TRBJ2-7, with 11 positions matching TRBD1. The CDR3 totals 15 residues. From germline, CDR1 is ENHRY and CDR2 SYGVKD. The V and J ends lost 3 bases and 0 bases, in that order; junction bases with no gene match: 1. This CDR3 is CAISEGTGGSYEQYF. CDR3 in DNA: TGTGCCATCAGTGAAGGGACAGGGGGCTCCTACGAGCAGTACTTC.

This chain connects TRBV29-1 to TRBJ1-1, with D possibly being TRBD1 (5 bases). This CDR3 comprises 13 residues. Germline V CDR1 and CDR2: SQVTM, ANQGSEA. V lost 7 bases, J lost 0 bases, and 12 bases lay in between. The CDR3 nucleotides are TGCAGCGCCACGGACACCCTGAACACTGAAGCTTTCTTT. Translated, it gives CSATDTLNTEAFF.

The chain couples TRBV7-2 to TRBJ2-7; 9 nucleotides match TRBD1. V was clipped by 5 bases and J by 0 bases; unmatched bases: 5. CDR1 SGHTA and CDR2 FQGNSA come from the germline V gene. The CDR3 has 15 residues. CDR3 bases: TGTGCCAGCAGCCCCCCGGGACAGGGCTCCTACGAGCAGTACTTC. It codes for CASSPPGQGSYEQYF. The full variable domain, its missing parts supplied by reference TRBV7-2 and TRBJ2-7, is GAGVSQSPSNKVTEKGKDVELRCDPISGHTALYWYRQSLGQGLEFLIYFQGNSAPDKSGLPSDRFSAERTGGSVSTLTIQRTQQEDSAVYLCASSPPGQGSYEQYFGPGTRLTVT.

The V and J genes are TRBV4-2 and TRBJ1-2; no firm D call. Trimming took 0 bases from V and 4 from J, leaving 12 bases between them. The CDR3 covers 15 residues. The germline gives CDR1 LGHNA, CDR2 YNFKEQ. The CDR3 bases are TGTGCCAGCAGCCAAGATATAGAGGGTCGCTATGGCTACACCTTC. Protein product: CASSQDIEGRYGYTF.

The chain links TRBV5-1 to TRBJ1-2; D is possibly TRBD1 (5 bases). Trimming cost V 4 bases and J 0 bases, with 10 bases left between them. The CDR3 has 14 residues. CDR1 is SGHRS, CDR2 YFSETQ, per germline. As DNA, the CDR3 is TGCGCCAGCAGCCGGGACGGGACTAACTATGGCTACACCTTC. This encodes CASSRDGTNYGYTF.

The chain links TRBV10-3 to TRBJ2-2, with D perhaps TRBD2 (6 bases). V lost 2 bases and J lost 3, with 10 bases in between. The germline gives CDR1 ENHRY, CDR2 SYGVKD. The CDR3 is 15 residues long. The CDR3: CAISETGGHTGELFF. The CDR3 DNA reads as TGTGCCATCAGTGAGACCGGGGGACACACCGGGGAGCTGTTTTTT.

Here the CDR3 reads CASGGTQGTYGYTF. The CDR3 region has the DNA TGTGCCAGCGGGGGGACACAGGGGACCTATGGCTACACCTTC. The chain uses TRBV7-9 and TRBJ1-2; TRBD1 matches at 7 bases. The CDR3 totals 14 residues. Per the germline V gene, CDR1 is SEHNR and CDR2 is FQNEAQ (reference sequence). J was trimmed by 4 bases and V by 8 bases; bases with no gene match: 10.

To note about this clone: The same CDR3 also results from other DNA sequences found in this sample. V usage is TRBV5-1 and J usage is TRBJ2-2, with D unresolved. This CDR3 has 14 residues. The germline CDR1 and CDR2 sequences are SGHRS and YFSETQ. The ends were cut back, 2 bases at V and 0 bases at J, with 5 bases in the middle. The CDR3 DNA reads TGCGCCAGCAGCTTTGGAGCGAACACCGGGGAGCTGTTTTTT. Its protein is CASSFGANTGELFF.

In its sample, this clone was seen a few times. The chain is built from TRBV7-4 and TRBJ1-2; D remains unclear. The CDR3 runs to 13 residues. Germline V gene data show CDR1 as SGHVT and CDR2 as SQSDAQ. Trimming cost V 5 bases and J 8 bases, with 15 bases left between them. The CDR3 nucleotides read TGTGCCAGCAGCCCCAGCCGGGCGGGGGGCTACACCTTC. Its protein product is CASSPSRAGGYTF. The variable domain in full, with the rest retrieved from reference TRBV7-4 and TRBJ1-2, is GAGVSQSPRYKVAKRGRDVALRCDSISGHVTLYWYRQTLGQGSEVLTYSQSDAQRDKSGRPSGRFSAERPERSVSTLKIQRTEQGDSAVYLCASSPSRAGGYTFGSGTRLTVV.

This clone was detected only once. The V gene is TRBV15, the J gene TRBJ1-2, with a possible D match to TRBD1 (6 bases). The germline V gene has CDR1 LNHNV and CDR2 YYDKDF (reference sequence). The CDR3 is made up of 13 amino acids. V was shortened by 4 bases and J by 4 bases, with 10 bases between the two germline ends. In nucleotides, the CDR3 is TGTGCCACCAGCAAGGGGGAAAGCTATGGCTACACCTTC. It is translated as CATSKGESYGYTF.

This chain joins TRBV19 and TRBJ2-7; D is unclear. This CDR3 region has 14 residues. Germline CDR1 and CDR2: LNHDA and SQIVND (reference sequence). The ends were cut back, 6 bases at V and 1 base at J, with 13 bases in the middle. Written as DNA, the CDR3 is TGTGCCAGTAGCGGAAGTACACTTTCCTACGAGCAGTACTTC. Amino acid sequence: CASSGSTLSYEQYF. The variable domain in full, completed from reference TRBV19 and TRBJ2-7, reads DGGITQSPKYLFRKEGQNVTLSCEQNLNHDAMYWYRQDPGQGLRLIYYSQIVNDFQKGDIAEGYSVSREKKESFPLTVTSAQKNPTAFYLCASSGSTLSYEQYFGPGTRLTVT.

The CDR3 sequence is CASSAPDAVGEQYF. CDR3 nucleotide sequence: TGTGCCAGCAGTGCCCCCGACGCTGTCGGCGAGCAGTACTTC. The chain carries TRBV6-6 and TRBJ2-7, with D unclear. Germline values: CDR1 MNHNY, CDR2 SVGAGI (reference sequence). The CDR3 consists of 14 residues. V gave up 5 bases and J gave up 6 bases, with 17 bases separating them.

The chain combines TRBV5-1 with TRBJ2-5, with no clear D. Matching the DNA end better, TRBJ2-7 makes the J call doubtful. The CDR3 sequence is 14 residues long. Germline V gene data show CDR1 as SGHRS and CDR2 as YFSETQ. The CDR3 DNA is TGCGCCAGCAGCTTGGGGTCCAGCTCCTACGAGCAGTACTTC. It specifies CASSLGSSSYEQYF.

The gene calls are TRBV5-6 and TRBJ1-2, with a weak D call TRBD1 (5 bases). The CDR3 is 13 amino acids. CDR1 and CDR2 (germline): SGHDT, YYEEEE. Trimming cost V 4 bases and J 5 bases, with 12 bases left between them. In DNA, the CDR3 is TGTGCCAGCAGCCCGGGGCCGGGTTATGGCTACACCTTC. It codes for CASSPGPGYGYTF.

The V and J genes are TRBV9 and TRBJ1-4; 8 nucleotides align to TRBD1. This CDR3 comprises 16 residues. Germline V gives CDR1 SGDLS, CDR2 YYNGEE. V trimming: 3 bases; J trimming: 0 bases; junction bases outside the gene matches: 4. CDR3 coding DNA: TGTGCCAGCAGCGCATGGGACAGGTCAACTAATGAAAAACTGTTTTTT. Its translation: CASSAWDRSTNEKLFF. Filled out from reference TRBV9 and TRBJ1-4, the complete variable domain reads DSGVTQTPKHLITATGQRVTLRCSPRSGDLSVYWYQQSLDQGLQFLIQYYNGEERAKGNILERFSAQQFPDLHSELNLSSLELGDSALYFCASSAWDRSTNEKLFFGSGTQLSVL.

V usage is TRBV18 and J usage is TRBJ2-7, with D unclear. Looked up from germline, CDR1 is KGHSH and CDR2 is LQKENI. V lost 3 bases and J lost 0, with 9 bases in between. This CDR3 has 14 residues. The CDR3 is CASSPRPSSYEQYF. For the CDR3, the DNA is TGTGCCAGCTCACCGCGCCCGAGCTCCTACGAGCAGTACTTC.

This chain joins TRBV29-1 and TRBJ2-5; 9 bases agree with TRBD1. The CDR3 is 13 residues long. The ends lost 6 bases at V and 7 bases at J; junction bases unmatched: 9. Looked up from germline, CDR1 is SQVTM and CDR2 is ANQGSEA. For the CDR3, the DNA is TGCAGCGTAATACAGGGGGCTTTGGGGACCCAGTACTTC. This codes for CSVIQGALGTQYF.

The chain is built from TRBV28 and TRBJ2-3, with 7 nucleotides matching TRBD2. Trimming at V came to 5 bases and at J to 2 bases, leaving 16 bases not matched to a gene. In germline, CDR1 is MDHEN, CDR2 SYDVKM. The CDR3 is 18 residues long. The chain's CDR3 is CASSEIPGLRKSTDTQYF. CDR3 in DNA: TGTGCCAGCAGTGAAATACCGGGACTACGAAAATCCACAGATACGCAGTATTTT.

This sequence joins TRBV30 and TRBJ1-2; no definite D call. V lost 8 bases and J lost 1, with 11 bases in between. The CDR3 loop spans 12 amino acids. Germline CDR1 is GTSNPN and CDR2 is SVGIG (reference sequence). The CDR3 spells CAQSSNNYGYTF. The CDR3 DNA reads as TGTGCCCAATCCTCCAATAACTATGGCTACACCTTC.